Listed below are T cell receptor beta chains from one sample, sequenced in a study of radiotherapy plus CTLA-4 blockade in lung cancer. TCRdb's copy holds only in-frame clones and misses some; the assay was immunoSEQ multiplex PCR. Of roughly 71,000 clones in the sample, 78% are singletons; the top ten hold 7.1%. Sample: peripheral blood, taken from a patient treated with radiotherapy plus ipilimumab. These receptors were collected from a human donor with non-small cell lung cancer who had a complete response to radiotherapy plus ipilimumab. Each CDR3 is given with its conserved first and last residue. Fields, in order: clone size, J gene, V gene, D gene, CDR3 protein, CDR3 DNA. A D gene is named only where the DNA matches it firmly. A row's size may be missing; if present it is once, few, many or a size class.

abundance: NA; j_gene: TRBJ2-2; v_gene: TRBV29-1; d_gene: TRBD2; CDR3aa: CSAGLLAGGSGELFF; CDR3nt: TGCAGCGCCGGCTTGCTAGCGGGAGGGTCCGGGGAGCTGTTTTTT
abundance: NA; j_gene: TRBJ2-3; v_gene: TRBV7-9; d_gene: NA; CDR3aa: CASSLTDTQYF; CDR3nt: TGTGCCAGCAGCTTAACCGATACGCAGTATTTT
abundance: few; j_gene: TRBJ2-7; v_gene: TRBV11-2; d_gene: NA; CDR3aa: CASRPGTRHQYEQYF; CDR3nt: TGTGCCAGCAGGCCCGGGACTCGTCATCAATACGAGCAGTACTTC
abundance: NA; j_gene: TRBJ1-3; v_gene: TRBV7-9; d_gene: NA; CDR3aa: CASSDPFGTISGNTIYF; CDR3nt: TGTGCCAGCAGCGATCCATTCGGGACAATCTCTGGAAACACCATATATTTT
abundance: NA; j_gene: TRBJ2-1; v_gene: TRBV10-1; d_gene: NA; CDR3aa: CASSEDPQGRWQFF; CDR3nt: TGCGCCAGCAGTGAGGACCCGCAGGGGCGTTGGCAGTTCTTC
abundance: once; j_gene: TRBJ1-5; v_gene: TRBV7-9; d_gene: NA; CDR3aa: CASSLGRFPNQPQHF; CDR3nt: TGTGCCAGCAGCCTGGGACGGTTCCCGAATCAGCCCCAGCATTTT
abundance: NA; j_gene: TRBJ1-1; v_gene: TRBV6-5; d_gene: NA; CDR3aa: CASSYSGLRNTEAFF; CDR3nt: TGTGCCAGCAGTTACTCGGGACTGAGGAACACTGAAGCTTTCTTT
abundance: NA; j_gene: TRBJ1-1; v_gene: TRBV10-2; d_gene: NA; CDR3aa: CASSGAGPRTEAFF; CDR3nt: TGCGCCAGCAGTGGGGCAGGGCCGAGGACTGAAGCTTTCTTT
abundance: NA; j_gene: TRBJ1-2; v_gene: TRBV5-4; d_gene: TRBD1; CDR3aa: CASSSPGQELYGYTF; CDR3nt: TGTGCCAGCAGCTCGCCGGGACAGGAGCTCTATGGCTACACCTTC
abundance: NA; j_gene: TRBJ1-1; v_gene: TRBV7-2; d_gene: NA; CDR3aa: CASSFMTGSEAFF; CDR3nt: TGTGCCAGCAGCTTCATGACGGGGTCTGAAGCTTTCTTT
abundance: NA; j_gene: TRBJ2-7; v_gene: TRBV6-1; d_gene: TRBD1; CDR3aa: CASSEGTGIRYEQYF; CDR3nt: TGTGCCAGCAGTGAGGGGACAGGGATTCGCTACGAGCAGTACTTC
abundance: NA; j_gene: TRBJ1-6; v_gene: TRBV30; d_gene: NA; CDR3aa: CAWSVLDSNSPLHF; CDR3nt: TGTGCCTGGAGTGTTCTTGACTCCAATTCACCCCTCCACTTT
abundance: NA; j_gene: TRBJ1-1; v_gene: TRBV18; d_gene: TRBD1; CDR3aa: CASYRGGYTEAFF; CDR3nt: TGTGCCAGCTACAGGGGTGGCTACACTGAAGCTTTCTTT
abundance: NA; j_gene: TRBJ2-1; v_gene: TRBV7-6; d_gene: TRBD2; CDR3aa: CASSLSGGSYNEQFF; CDR3nt: TGTGCCAGCAGTCTTAGTGGCGGGAGCTACAATGAGCAGTTCTTC
abundance: NA; j_gene: TRBJ2-5; v_gene: TRBV18; d_gene: NA; CDR3aa: CASSPGQETQYF; CDR3nt: TGTGCCAGCTCACCAGGACAGGAGACCCAGTACTTC
abundance: NA; j_gene: TRBJ2-1; v_gene: TRBV7-6; d_gene: NA; CDR3aa: CASSFEAGSEQFF; CDR3nt: TGTGCCAGCAGCTTTGAGGCCGGCTCTGAGCAGTTCTTC
abundance: NA; j_gene: TRBJ2-7; v_gene: TRBV7-2; d_gene: NA; CDR3aa: CASSLARTGTLATEQYF; CDR3nt: TGTGCCAGCAGCTTAGCGCGAACAGGGACATTAGCCACCGAGCAGTACTTC
abundance: NA; j_gene: TRBJ2-2; v_gene: TRBV18; d_gene: NA; CDR3aa: CASSPSDVTGELFF; CDR3nt: TGTGCCAGCTCACCCTCCGATGTGACCGGGGAGCTGTTTTTT
abundance: NA; j_gene: TRBJ1-6; v_gene: TRBV5-4; d_gene: TRBD1; CDR3aa: CASKRQGSYNSPLHF; CDR3nt: TGTGCCAGCAAAAGACAGGGCTCCTATAATTCACCCCTCCACTTT
abundance: NA; j_gene: TRBJ2-5; v_gene: TRBV9; d_gene: NA; CDR3aa: CASSVGERYSGTQYF; CDR3nt: TGTGCCAGCAGCGTAGGGGAGAGGTATTCGGGGACCCAGTACTTC
abundance: NA; j_gene: TRBJ2-1; v_gene: TRBV7-9; d_gene: TRBD1; CDR3aa: CASRWTGSDEQFF; CDR3nt: TGTGCCAGCAGGTGGACAGGGTCGGATGAGCAGTTCTTC
abundance: NA; j_gene: TRBJ2-1; v_gene: TRBV20-1; d_gene: NA; CDR3aa: CSARTHNEQFF; CDR3nt: TGCAGTGCTCGGACCCACAATGAGCAGTTCTTC
abundance: NA; j_gene: TRBJ1-2; v_gene: TRBV29-1; d_gene: TRBD1; CDR3aa: CSVETGAYGYTF; CDR3nt: TGCAGCGTTGAAACAGGGGCCTATGGCTACACCTTC
abundance: few; j_gene: TRBJ1-5; v_gene: TRBV4-3; d_gene: NA; CDR3aa: CASSQDRRGRSNQPQHF; CDR3nt: TGCGCCAGCAGCCAAGATCGAAGGGGGAGAAGCAATCAGCCCCAGCATTTT
abundance: NA; j_gene: TRBJ2-5; v_gene: TRBV9; d_gene: TRBD1; CDR3aa: CASSVVGTGRLETQYF; CDR3nt: TGTGCCAGCAGCGTAGTCGGGACAGGGAGGTTAGAGACCCAGTACTTC
abundance: NA; j_gene: TRBJ1-4; v_gene: TRBV19; d_gene: NA; CDR3aa: CASSIGGAGEKLFF; CDR3nt: TGTGCCAGTAGTATTGGGGGGGCTGGGGAAAAACTGTTTTTT
abundance: NA; j_gene: TRBJ1-2; v_gene: TRBV19; d_gene: NA; CDR3aa: CASSIYPGTNYGYTF; CDR3nt: TGTGCCAGTAGTATTTACCCGGGGACTAACTATGGCTACACCTTC
abundance: NA; j_gene: TRBJ2-4; v_gene: TRBV7-2; d_gene: NA; CDR3aa: CASSLVGAKNIQYF; CDR3nt: TGTGCCAGCAGCTTAGTGGGAGCCAAAAACATTCAGTACTTC
abundance: NA; j_gene: TRBJ1-4; v_gene: TRBV7-9; d_gene: NA; CDR3aa: CASSLGESITNEKLFF; CDR3nt: TGTGCCAGCAGCTTAGGGGAGAGTATCACTAATGAAAAACTGTTTTTT
abundance: NA; j_gene: TRBJ2-3; v_gene: TRBV10-3; d_gene: TRBD1; CDR3aa: CAISSGQGMRTDTQYF; CDR3nt: TGTGCCATCAGCTCCGGACAGGGGATGAGAACAGATACGCAGTATTTT
abundance: once; j_gene: TRBJ1-1; v_gene: TRBV5-4; d_gene: TRBD1; CDR3aa: CASSPSLTGWELMNTEAFF; CDR3nt: TGTGCCAGCAGCCCATCGCTGACAGGGTGGGAGCTCATGAACACTGAAGCTTTCTTT
abundance: NA; j_gene: TRBJ2-3; v_gene: TRBV7-2; d_gene: NA; CDR3aa: CASSPGTTWADTQYF; CDR3nt: TGTGCCAGCAGCCCCGGGACCACGTGGGCAGATACGCAGTATTTT
abundance: NA; j_gene: TRBJ2-7; v_gene: TRBV7-7; d_gene: NA; CDR3aa: CASSLWRSEDSYEQYF; CDR3nt: TGTGCTAGCAGCTTATGGAGGAGCGAGGACTCCTACGAGCAGTACTTC
abundance: NA; j_gene: TRBJ1-4; v_gene: TRBV6-6; d_gene: NA; CDR3aa: CASSQQGRTNEKLFF; CDR3nt: TGTGCCAGCAGTCAGCAGGGGAGAACTAATGAAAAACTGTTTTTT
abundance: NA; j_gene: TRBJ1-1; v_gene: TRBV25-1; d_gene: TRBD1; CDR3aa: CASRDTGGGTEAFF; CDR3nt: TGTGCCAGCAGGGACACAGGGGGGGGCACTGAAGCTTTCTTT
abundance: NA; j_gene: TRBJ1-1; v_gene: TRBV18; d_gene: NA; CDR3aa: CASSPGTNSVEAFF; CDR3nt: TGTGCCAGCTCACCCGGGACCAACTCCGTTGAAGCTTTCTTT
abundance: NA; j_gene: TRBJ1-1; v_gene: TRBV11-3; d_gene: NA; CDR3aa: CASTERGAMNTEAFF; CDR3nt: TGTGCCAGCACCGAGAGGGGGGCGATGAACACTGAAGCTTTCTTT
abundance: NA; j_gene: TRBJ2-7; v_gene: TRBV6-5; d_gene: NA; CDR3aa: CASSYKAGFYEQYF; CDR3nt: TGTGCCAGCAGTTATAAGGCAGGGTTCTACGAGCAGTACTTC
abundance: NA; j_gene: TRBJ1-2; v_gene: TRBV7-2; d_gene: TRBD1; CDR3aa: CASSLSPGTGGKGYTF; CDR3nt: TGTGCCAGCAGCTTAAGTCCGGGGACAGGGGGCAAAGGCTACACCTTC
abundance: NA; j_gene: TRBJ2-1; v_gene: TRBV11-2; d_gene: NA; CDR3aa: CASSLALVSEQFF; CDR3nt: TGTGCCAGCAGCTTGGCACTAGTTAGTGAGCAGTTCTTC
abundance: NA; j_gene: TRBJ1-2; v_gene: TRBV7-9; d_gene: NA; CDR3aa: CASSLSEGMDGYTF; CDR3nt: TGTGCCAGCAGCTTATCAGAGGGTATGGATGGCTACACCTTC
abundance: NA; j_gene: TRBJ1-2; v_gene: TRBV19; d_gene: NA; CDR3aa: CASSPPDSYGYTF; CDR3nt: TGTGCCAGTAGTCCACCAGACAGCTATGGCTACACCTTC
abundance: NA; j_gene: TRBJ1-5; v_gene: TRBV6-5; d_gene: NA; CDR3aa: CASSDGVYNQPQHF; CDR3nt: TGTGCCAGCAGCGACGGAGTATATAATCAGCCCCAGCATTTT
abundance: NA; j_gene: TRBJ2-2; v_gene: TRBV2; d_gene: NA; CDR3aa: CASRSSSGPSNTGELFF; CDR3nt: TGTGCCAGCAGGTCGAGTAGCGGCCCTTCGAACACCGGGGAGCTGTTTTTT
abundance: NA; j_gene: TRBJ2-5; v_gene: TRBV27; d_gene: TRBD1; CDR3aa: CASSPPQGTGAGETQYF; CDR3nt: TGTGCCAGCAGTCCCCCGCAAGGGACAGGGGCGGGAGAGACCCAGTACTTC